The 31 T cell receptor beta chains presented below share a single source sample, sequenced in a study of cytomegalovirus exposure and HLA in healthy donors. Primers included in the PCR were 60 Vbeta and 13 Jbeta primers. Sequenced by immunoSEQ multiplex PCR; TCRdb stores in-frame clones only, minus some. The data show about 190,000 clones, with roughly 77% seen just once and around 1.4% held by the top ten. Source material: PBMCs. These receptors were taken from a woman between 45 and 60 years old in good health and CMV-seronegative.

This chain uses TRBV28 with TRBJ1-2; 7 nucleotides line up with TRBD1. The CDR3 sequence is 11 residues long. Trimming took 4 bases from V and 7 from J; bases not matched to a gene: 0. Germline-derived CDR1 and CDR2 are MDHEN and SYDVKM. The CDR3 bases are TGTGCCAGCAGTTCAGGGGGTGGCTACACCTTC. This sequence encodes CASSSGGGYTF.

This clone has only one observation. The CDR3: CASSLSPSGGYSSTDTQYF. In nucleotides, the CDR3 is TGCGCCAGCAGCTTGTCCCCTAGCGGGGGCTACTCTAGCACAGATACGCAGTATTTT. The rearrangement joins TRBV5-1 to TRBJ2-3; 10 bases fit TRBD2. Trimming cost V 1 base and J 0 bases; bases outside gene matches: 11. Germline CDR1 SGHRS, CDR2 YFSETQ. This CDR3 is 19 amino acids long.

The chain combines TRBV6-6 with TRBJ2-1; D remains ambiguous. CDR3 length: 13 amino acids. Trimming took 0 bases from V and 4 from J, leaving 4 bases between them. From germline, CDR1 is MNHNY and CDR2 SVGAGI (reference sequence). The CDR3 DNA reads TGTGCCAGCAGTTACTCACAGTACAATGAGCAGTTCTTC. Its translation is CASSYSQYNEQFF.

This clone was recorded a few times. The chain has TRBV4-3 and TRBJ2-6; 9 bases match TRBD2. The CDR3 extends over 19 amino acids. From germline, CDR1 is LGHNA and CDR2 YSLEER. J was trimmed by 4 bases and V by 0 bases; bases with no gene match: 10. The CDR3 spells CASSQDYARGGPGANVLTF. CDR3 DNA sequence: TGCGCCAGCAGCCAAGATTATGCGCGGGGGGGCCCCGGGGCCAACGTCCTGACTTTC.

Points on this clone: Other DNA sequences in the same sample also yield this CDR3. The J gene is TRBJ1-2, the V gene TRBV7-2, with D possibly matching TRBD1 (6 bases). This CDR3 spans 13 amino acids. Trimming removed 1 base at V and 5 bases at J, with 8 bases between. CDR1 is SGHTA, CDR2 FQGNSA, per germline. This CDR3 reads CASSLDRAYGYTF. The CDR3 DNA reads TGTGCCAGCAGCTTAGACAGGGCGTATGGCTACACCTTC.

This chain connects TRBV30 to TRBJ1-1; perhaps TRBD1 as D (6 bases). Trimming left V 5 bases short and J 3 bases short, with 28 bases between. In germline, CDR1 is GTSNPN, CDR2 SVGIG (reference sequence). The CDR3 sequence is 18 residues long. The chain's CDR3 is CAWPKTDRLLGVDTEAFF. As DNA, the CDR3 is TGTGCCTGGCCAAAAACCGACAGGCTCCTCGGGGTGGACACTGAAGCTTTCTTT.

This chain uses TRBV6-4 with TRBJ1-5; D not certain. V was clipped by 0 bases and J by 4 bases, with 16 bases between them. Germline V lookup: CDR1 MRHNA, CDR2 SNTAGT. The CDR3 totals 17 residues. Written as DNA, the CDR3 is TGTGCCAGCAGTGACTCGGTGAGGGTGGGAGGGAATCAGCCCCAGCATTTT. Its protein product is CASSDSVRVGGNQPQHF.

CDR3 DNA sequence: TGTGCCACCAATGCTCGGCTAGCGGGAGAGGAGACCCAGTACTTC. Translation: CATNARLAGEETQYF. The rearrangement joins TRBV7-9 to TRBJ2-5; 10 nucleotides match TRBD2. The CDR3 totals 15 residues. Per the germline V gene, CDR1 is SEHNR and CDR2 is FQNEAQ (reference sequence). V trimming: 10 bases; J trimming: 5 bases; junction bases outside the gene matches: 13.

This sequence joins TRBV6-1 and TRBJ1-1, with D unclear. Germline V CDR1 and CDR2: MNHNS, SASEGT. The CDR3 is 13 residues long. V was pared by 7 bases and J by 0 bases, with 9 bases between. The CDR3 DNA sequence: TGTGCCAGCAATCCCCGGGTGAACACTGAAGCTTTCTTT. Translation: CASNPRVNTEAFF.

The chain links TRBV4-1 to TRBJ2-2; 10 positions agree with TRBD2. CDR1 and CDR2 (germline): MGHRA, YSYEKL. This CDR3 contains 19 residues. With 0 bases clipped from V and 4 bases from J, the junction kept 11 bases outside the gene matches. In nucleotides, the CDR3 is TGCGCCAGCAGCCAAGACAGGACTAGCGGCCCTAGAGGCACCGGGGAGCTGTTTTTT. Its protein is CASSQDRTSGPRGTGELFF.

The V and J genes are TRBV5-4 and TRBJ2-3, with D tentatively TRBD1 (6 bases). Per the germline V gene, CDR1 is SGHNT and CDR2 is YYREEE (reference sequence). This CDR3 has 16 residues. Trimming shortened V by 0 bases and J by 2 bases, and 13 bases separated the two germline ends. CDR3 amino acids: CASSLGGGTPTDTQYF. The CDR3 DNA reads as TGTGCCAGCAGCTTGGGAGGGGGTACCCCCACAGATACGCAGTATTTT.

The CDR3 sequence: CASSLLSTGQGSYEQYF. Here the CDR3 DNA reads TGTGCCAGCTCATTATTATCAACGGGACAGGGGTCCTACGAGCAGTACTTC. J is TRBJ2-7 and V is TRBV18, with TRBD1 matching 10 bases. This CDR3 has 17 residues. V was clipped by 5 bases and J by 1 base; unmatched bases: 11. In germline, CDR1 is KGHSH, CDR2 LQKENI.

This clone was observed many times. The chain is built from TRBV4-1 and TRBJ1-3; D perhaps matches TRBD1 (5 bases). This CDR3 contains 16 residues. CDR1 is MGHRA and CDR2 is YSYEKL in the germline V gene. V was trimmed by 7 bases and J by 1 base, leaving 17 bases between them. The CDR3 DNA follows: TGCGCCAGCACGGGGGATGGTTTCTTTTCTGGAAACACCATATATTTT. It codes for CASTGDGFFSGNTIYF.

CDR3 DNA sequence: TGTGCCAGCTCACCACCAAGCGGGACACGGTGGGAGCAGTACTTC. Translated: CASSPPSGTRWEQYF. V and J are TRBV18 and TRBJ2-7, with D perhaps TRBD2 (7 bases). Germline V gene lookup returns CDR1 KGHSH and CDR2 LQKENI. The germline V and J ends were trimmed by 0 bases and 7 bases, with 16 bases remaining between them. This CDR3 is built from 15 residues.

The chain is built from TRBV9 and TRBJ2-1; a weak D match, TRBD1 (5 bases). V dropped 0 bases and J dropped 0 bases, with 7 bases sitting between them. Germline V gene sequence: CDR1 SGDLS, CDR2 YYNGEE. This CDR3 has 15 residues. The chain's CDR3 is CASSVDQGSYNEQFF. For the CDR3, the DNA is TGTGCCAGCAGCGTAGACCAGGGCTCCTACAATGAGCAGTTCTTC.

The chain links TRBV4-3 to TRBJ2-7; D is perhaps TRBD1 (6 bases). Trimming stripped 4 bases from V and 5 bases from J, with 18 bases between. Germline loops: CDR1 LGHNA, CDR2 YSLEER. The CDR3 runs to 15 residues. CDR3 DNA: TGCGCCAGCAGCCCCGGGGACAAAGGGGGAAACGAGCAGTACTTC. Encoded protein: CASSPGDKGGNEQYF.

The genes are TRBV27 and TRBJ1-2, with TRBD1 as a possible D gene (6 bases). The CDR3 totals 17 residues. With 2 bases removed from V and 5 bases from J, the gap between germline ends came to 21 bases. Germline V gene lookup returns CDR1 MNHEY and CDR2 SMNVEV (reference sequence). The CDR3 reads CASSLNSHGTRRYGYTF. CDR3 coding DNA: TGTGCCAGCAGTTTAAATTCCCATGGGACAAGGAGGTATGGCTACACCTTC.

The CDR3 bases are TGTGCCACCACAGGGGGCTCTGGTCAGCCCCAGCATTTT. Protein: CATTGGSGQPQHF. The chain couples TRBV7-9 to TRBJ1-5, with TRBD1 identical over 9 bases. V dropped 10 bases and J dropped 6; count of bases not matched to a gene: 7. From germline, CDR1 is SEHNR and CDR2 FQNEAQ (reference sequence). CDR3 length: 13 residues. The whole variable domain, filled in from reference TRBV7-9 and TRBJ1-5, reads DTGVSQNPRHKITKRGQNVTFRCDPISEHNRLYWYRQTLGQGPEFLTYFQNEAQLEKSRLLSDRFSAERPKGSFSTLEIQRTEQGDSAMYLCATTGGSGQPQHFGDGTRLSIL.

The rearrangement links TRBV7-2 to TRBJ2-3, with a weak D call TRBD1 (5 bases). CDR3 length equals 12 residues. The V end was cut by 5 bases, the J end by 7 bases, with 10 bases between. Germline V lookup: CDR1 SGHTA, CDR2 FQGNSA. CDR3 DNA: TGTGCCAGCAGCCACAGGACATATACGCAGTATTTT. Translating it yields CASSHRTYTQYF. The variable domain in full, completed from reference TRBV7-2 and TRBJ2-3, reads GAGVSQSPSNKVTEKGKDVELRCDPISGHTALYWYRQSLGQGLEFLIYFQGNSAPDKSGLPSDRFSAERTGGSVSTLTIQRTQQEDSAVYLCASSHRTYTQYFGPGTRLTVL.

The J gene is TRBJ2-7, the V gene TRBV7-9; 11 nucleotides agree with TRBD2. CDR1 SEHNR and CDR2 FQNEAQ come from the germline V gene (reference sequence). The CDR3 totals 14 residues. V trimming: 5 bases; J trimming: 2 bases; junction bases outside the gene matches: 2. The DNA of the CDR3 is TGTGCCAGCAGCACACTAGCGGGAGCCTACGAGCAGTACTTC. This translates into CASSTLAGAYEQYF.

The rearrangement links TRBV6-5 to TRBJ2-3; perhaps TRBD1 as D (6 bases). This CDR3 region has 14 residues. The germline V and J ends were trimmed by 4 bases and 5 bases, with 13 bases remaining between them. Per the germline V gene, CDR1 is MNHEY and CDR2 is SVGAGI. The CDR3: CASSLQGRGDTQYF. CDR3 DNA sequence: TGTGCCAGCAGTTTACAGGGACGGGGAGATACGCAGTATTTT.

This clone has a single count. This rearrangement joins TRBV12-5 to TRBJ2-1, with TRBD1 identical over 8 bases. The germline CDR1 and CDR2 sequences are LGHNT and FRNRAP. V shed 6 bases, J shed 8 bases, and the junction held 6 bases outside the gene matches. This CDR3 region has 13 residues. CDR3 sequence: CASGQGDYYEQFF. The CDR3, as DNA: TGTGCTAGTGGACAGGGGGATTACTATGAGCAGTTCTTC.

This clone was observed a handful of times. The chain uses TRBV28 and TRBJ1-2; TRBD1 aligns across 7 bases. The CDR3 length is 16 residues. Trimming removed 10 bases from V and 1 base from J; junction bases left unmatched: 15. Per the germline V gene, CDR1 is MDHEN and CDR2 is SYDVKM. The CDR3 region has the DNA TGTGCCACCCTACAGGGGCTTGGGCGGGGTAACTATGGCTACACCTTC. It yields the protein CATLQGLGRGNYGYTF.

The CDR3 is CASGFSGQGTVYGYTF. The CDR3 DNA follows: TGTGCTAGTGGTTTCTCAGGACAGGGCACCGTTTATGGCTACACCTTC. V is TRBV12-5 and J is TRBJ1-2, with 8 bases aligning to TRBD1. In germline, CDR1 is LGHNT, CDR2 FRNRAP. The CDR3 covers 16 residues. V was clipped by 3 bases and J by 5 bases; unmatched bases: 11.

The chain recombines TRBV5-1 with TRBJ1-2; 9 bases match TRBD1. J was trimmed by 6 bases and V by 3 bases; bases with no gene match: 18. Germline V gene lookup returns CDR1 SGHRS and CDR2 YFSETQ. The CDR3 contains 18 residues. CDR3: CASSSNRPGTGFFHGYTF. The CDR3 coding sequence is TGCGCCAGCAGCTCAAACCGTCCCGGGACAGGGTTTTTCCATGGCTACACCTTC.

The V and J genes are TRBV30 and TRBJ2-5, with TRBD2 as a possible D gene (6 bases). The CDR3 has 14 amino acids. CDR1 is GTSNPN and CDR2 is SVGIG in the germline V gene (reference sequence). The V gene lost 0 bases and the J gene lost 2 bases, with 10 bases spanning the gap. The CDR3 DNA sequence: TGTGCCTGGAGTGTTGGAGGGAATCAAGAGACCCAGTACTTC. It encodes CAWSVGGNQETQYF.

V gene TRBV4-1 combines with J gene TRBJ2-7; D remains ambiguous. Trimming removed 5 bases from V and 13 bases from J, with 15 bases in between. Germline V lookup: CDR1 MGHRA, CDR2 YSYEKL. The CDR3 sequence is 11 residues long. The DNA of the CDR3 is TGCGCCAGCAGCGACATTTTACGACCCTACTTC. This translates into CASSDILRPYF.

The CDR3 here is CASRSHSYEQYF. The CDR3 bases are TGTGCCAGCAGGAGTCACTCCTACGAGCAGTACTTC. The chain carries TRBV27 and TRBJ2-7, with D unclear. Between the trimmed V and J ends, which lost 6 bases and 0 bases, there was a span of 6 bases. The CDR3 covers 12 residues. Per germline, CDR1 MNHEY and CDR2 SMNVEV (reference sequence).

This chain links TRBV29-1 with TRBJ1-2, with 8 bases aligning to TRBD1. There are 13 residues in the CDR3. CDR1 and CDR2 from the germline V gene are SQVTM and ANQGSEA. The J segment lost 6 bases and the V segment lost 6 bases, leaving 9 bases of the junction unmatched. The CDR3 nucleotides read TGCAGCGTGGGCGCACAGGGGGGCCATGGCTACACCTTC. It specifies CSVGAQGGHGYTF.

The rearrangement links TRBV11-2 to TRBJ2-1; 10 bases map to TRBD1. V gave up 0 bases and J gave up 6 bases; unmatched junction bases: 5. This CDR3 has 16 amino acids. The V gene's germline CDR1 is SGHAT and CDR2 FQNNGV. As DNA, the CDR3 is TGTGCCAGCAGCTTAGATGGGACAGGGGTAGTCAATGAGCAGTTCTTC. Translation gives CASSLDGTGVVNEQFF.

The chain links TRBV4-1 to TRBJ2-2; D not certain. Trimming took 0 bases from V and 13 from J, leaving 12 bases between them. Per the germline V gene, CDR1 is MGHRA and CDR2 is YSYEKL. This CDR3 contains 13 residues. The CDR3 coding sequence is TGCGCCAGCAGCCAAGATGCGACTTCCGGGCTGTTTTTT. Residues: CASSQDATSGLFF.